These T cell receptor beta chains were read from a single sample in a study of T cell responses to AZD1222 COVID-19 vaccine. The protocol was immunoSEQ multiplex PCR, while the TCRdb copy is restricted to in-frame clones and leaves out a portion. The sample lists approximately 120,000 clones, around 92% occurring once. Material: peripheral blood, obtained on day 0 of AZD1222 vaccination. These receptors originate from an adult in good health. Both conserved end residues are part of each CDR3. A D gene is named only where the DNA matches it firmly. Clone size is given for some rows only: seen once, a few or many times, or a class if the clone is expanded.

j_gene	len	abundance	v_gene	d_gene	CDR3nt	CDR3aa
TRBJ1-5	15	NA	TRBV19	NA	TGTGCCAGTAGTCCTCAGCAGGTAGCCGGACAGCCCCAGCATTTT	CASSPQQVAGQPQHF
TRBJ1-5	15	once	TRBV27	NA	TGTGCCAGCAGTTTTCTCGGGGGGTCCAATCAGCCCCAGCATTTT	CASSFLGGSNQPQHF
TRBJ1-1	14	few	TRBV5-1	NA	TGCGCCAGCACCGTGGGAGGGGGGACAACTGAAGCTTTCTTT	CASTVGGGTTEAFF
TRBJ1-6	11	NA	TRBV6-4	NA	TGTGCCAGCAGCGAGAATTCACCCCTCCACTTT	CASSENSPLHF
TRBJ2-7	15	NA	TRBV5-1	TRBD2	TGCGCCAGCAGCATACTAGCGGGGGGGACCTCCGAGCAGTACTTC	CASSILAGGTSEQYF
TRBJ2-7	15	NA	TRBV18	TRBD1	TGTGCCAGCTCACCCACCGTTGGACAGGGGAACGAGCAGTACTTC	CASSPTVGQGNEQYF
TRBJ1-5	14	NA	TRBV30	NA	TGTGCCTGGAGTGTTTCTGGAGTCAATCAGCCCCAGCATTTT	CAWSVSGVNQPQHF
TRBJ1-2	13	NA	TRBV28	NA	TGTGCCAGCAGTTCAGGGCCCGGCGGGGGCTACACCTTC	CASSSGPGGGYTF
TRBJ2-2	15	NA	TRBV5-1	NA	TGCGCCAGCAGCTTGTTTGGGGGGAACACCGGGGAGCTGTTTTTT	CASSLFGGNTGELFF
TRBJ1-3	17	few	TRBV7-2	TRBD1	TGTGCCAGCAGCAGAGGTGGACAGGGGGTTTCTGGAAACACCATATATTTT	CASSRGGQGVSGNTIYF
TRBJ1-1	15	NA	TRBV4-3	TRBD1	TGCGCCAGCAGCCATAGAGACAGGGGGAACACTGAAGCTTTCTTT	CASSHRDRGNTEAFF
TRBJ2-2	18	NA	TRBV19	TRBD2	TGTGCCAGTAGGCCCCGGGAACTAGCGGGAGGGTCCACCGGGGAGCTGTTTTTT	CASRPRELAGGSTGELFF
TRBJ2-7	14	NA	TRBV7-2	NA	TGTGCCAGCAGCGAAGGGACCCTCTCGGCCGAGCAGTACTTC	CASSEGTLSAEQYF
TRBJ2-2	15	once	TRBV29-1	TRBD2	TGCAGCGTTGTAGGTAGCGGGACTAACACCGGGGAGCTGTTTTTT	CSVVGSGTNTGELFF
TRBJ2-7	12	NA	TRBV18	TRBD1	TGTGCCAGCTCACAGGACAGGGGCGAGCAGTACTTC	CASSQDRGEQYF
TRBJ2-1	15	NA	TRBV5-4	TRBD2	TGTGCCAGCAGCTTGGCTAGCGGGGAGTACAATGAGCAGTTCTTC	CASSLASGEYNEQFF
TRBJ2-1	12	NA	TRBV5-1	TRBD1	TGCGCCAGCAGCCAGGGGGCCGGTGAGCAGTTCTTC	CASSQGAGEQFF
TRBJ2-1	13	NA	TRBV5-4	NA	TGTGCCAGCAGCCCGAGCTCCTACAATGAGCAGTTCTTC	CASSPSSYNEQFF
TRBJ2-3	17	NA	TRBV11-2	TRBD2	TGTGCCAGCAGTACTACCCTGGGGGGGGGAAGCACAGATACGCAGTATTTT	CASSTTLGGGSTDTQYF
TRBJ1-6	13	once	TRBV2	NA	TGTGCCAGCAGTGTAGGGAATAATTCACCCCTCCACTTT	CASSVGNNSPLHF
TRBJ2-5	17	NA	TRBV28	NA	TGTGCCAGCAGTTTATTCCGGATGCGGAAGCCCCAAGAGACCCAGTACTTC	CASSLFRMRKPQETQYF
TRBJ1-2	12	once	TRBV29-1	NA	TGCAGCGTCGGGGCAGCAACTTATGGCTACACCTTC	CSVGAATYGYTF
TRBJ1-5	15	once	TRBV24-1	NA	TGTGCCACCAGTGATTTGTTTCAGGGAGATCAGCCCCAGCATTTT	CATSDLFQGDQPQHF
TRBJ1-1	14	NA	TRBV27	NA	TGTGCCAGCAGTTTCCTTACTGCCGGGACAGAAGCTTTCTTT	CASSFLTAGTEAFF
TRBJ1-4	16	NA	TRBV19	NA	TGTGCCAGTACCCACCGGGGGGGCGAGGACGATGAAAAACTGTTTTTT	CASTHRGGEDDEKLFF
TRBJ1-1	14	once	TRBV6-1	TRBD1	TGTGCCAGCAGTGAGCGGACAGGGGGTACTGAAGCTTTCTTT	CASSERTGGTEAFF
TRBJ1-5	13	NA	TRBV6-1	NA	TGTGCCAGCAGTGAATGGCCGTCAAACCACCAGCATTTT	CASSEWPSNHQHF
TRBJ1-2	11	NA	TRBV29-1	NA	TGCAGCGCCACCCGAGGCGGCGGCTACACCTTC	CSATRGGGYTF
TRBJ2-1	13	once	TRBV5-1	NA	TGCGCCAGCAGCTTGCGTTGGGATGGTGAGCAGTTCTTC	CASSLRWDGEQFF
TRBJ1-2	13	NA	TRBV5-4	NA	TGTGCCAGCCGCCCGGGAGGGCGGGATGGCTACACCTTC	CASRPGGRDGYTF
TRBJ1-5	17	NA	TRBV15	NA	TGTGCCACCAGCAGAGATCCAGCAGGGGTTGGGAATCAGCCCCAGCATTTT	CATSRDPAGVGNQPQHF
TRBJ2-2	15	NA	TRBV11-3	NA	TGTGCCAGCAGCTTTTCGGGCGCGGACACCGGGGAGCTGTTTTTT	CASSFSGADTGELFF
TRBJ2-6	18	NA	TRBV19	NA	TGTGCCAGTAGTAGGGACGGGGGCCGGGGCTCTGGGGCCAACGTCCTGACTTTC	CASSRDGGRGSGANVLTF
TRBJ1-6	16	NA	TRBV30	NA	TGTGCCTGGAGCCCCGGGGCGGGGGGAAGCGACTCACCCCTCCACTTT	CAWSPGAGGSDSPLHF
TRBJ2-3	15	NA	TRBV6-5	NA	TGTGCCAGCAGTTTATGGGTCGGGGACACAGATACGCAGTATTTT	CASSLWVGDTDTQYF
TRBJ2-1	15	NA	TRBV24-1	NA	TGTGCCACCAGTGATTGGTCGGGGTCTCGCAATGAGCAGTTCTTC	CATSDWSGSRNEQFF
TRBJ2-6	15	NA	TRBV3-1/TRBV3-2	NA	TGTGCCAGCAGCCCAGACCACTCTGGGGCCAACGTCCTGACTTTC	CASSPDHSGANVLTF
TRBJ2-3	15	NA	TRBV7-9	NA	TGTGCCAGCAGCCACAAGGGGGGCAACACAGATACGCAGTATTTT	CASSHKGGNTDTQYF
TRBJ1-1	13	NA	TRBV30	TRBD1	TGTGCCTGGAGTACACGACAGGGGACTGAAGCTTTCTTT	CAWSTRQGTEAFF
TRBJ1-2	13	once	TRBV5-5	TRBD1	TGTGCCAGCAGCTTAGGGGGCCTCTATGGCTACACCTTC	CASSLGGLYGYTF
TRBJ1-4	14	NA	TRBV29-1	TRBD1	TGCAGCGTTGCTCAGGGGGTCGGGAATGAAAAACTGTTTTTT	CSVAQGVGNEKLFF
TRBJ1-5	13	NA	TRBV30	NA	TGTGCCTGGAGTTTGGGGGCTAATCAGCCCCAGCATTTT	CAWSLGANQPQHF
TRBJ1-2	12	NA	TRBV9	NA	TGTGCCAGCAGCGGACAGGACGGCGGCTACACCTTC	CASSGQDGGYTF
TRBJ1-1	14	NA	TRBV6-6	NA	TGTGCCAGCAGTTACCAGAACATGAACACTGAAGCTTTCTTT	CASSYQNMNTEAFF
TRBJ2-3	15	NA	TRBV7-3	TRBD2	TGTGCCAGCAGACGAAGCGGGAGTCTCACAGATACGCAGTATTTT	CASRRSGSLTDTQYF
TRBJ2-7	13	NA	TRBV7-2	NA	TGTGCCAGTAATCTTCGGGGGTCCTACGAGCAGTACTTC	CASNLRGSYEQYF
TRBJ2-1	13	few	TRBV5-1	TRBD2	TGCGCCAGCAGCTTGACGACTAGCGGGGAGCAGTTCTTC	CASSLTTSGEQFF
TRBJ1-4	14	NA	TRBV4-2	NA	TGTGCCAGCAGCCAAGCAGGGGAGATTGAAAAACTGTTTTTT	CASSQAGEIEKLFF
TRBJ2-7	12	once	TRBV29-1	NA	TGCAGCGTCATGGAGGGGGTGGGGGAGCAGTACTTC	CSVMEGVGEQYF
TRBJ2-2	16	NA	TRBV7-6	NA	TGTGCCAGCAGCTTAGTGGCGGGGCCGAACACCGGGGAGCTGTTTTTT	CASSLVAGPNTGELFF